A single sample gave rise to the 26 T cell receptor beta chains below, sequenced in a study of shared clonotypes between healthy human individuals. Measured with immunoSEQ multiplex PCR; TCRdb has only the in-frame clones, and not every one. The table has roughly 2 million clones, 90% to 96% seen once; the top ten hold 0.13%. Sequencing input: naive CD4+ T cells sorted from blood. Subset described: CD45RA+ positively selected. The receptors originated from a man younger than 30 in good health.

Comments on this clone: The sample carries other DNA sequences with the same CDR3. The chain uses TRBV6-5 and TRBJ1-6; unclear D gene. V lost 6 bases to trimming and J lost 7 bases, with 7 bases between them. The CDR3 sequence is 12 residues long. Germline CDR1 is MNHEY and CDR2 is SVGAGI. The CDR3 spells CASRGPNSPLHF. The CDR3 nucleotides read TGTGCCAGCAGGGGTCCCAATTCACCCCTCCACTTT.

The chain has TRBV5-1 and TRBJ2-5; tentatively, D is TRBD1 or TRBD2 (5 bases each). The CDR3 extends over 14 amino acids. V shed 4 bases and J shed 4 bases, with 14 bases lying between them. Germline V gene lookup returns CDR1 SGHRS and CDR2 YFSETQ. CDR3 residues: CASSTRGALETQYF. In nucleotides, the CDR3 is TGCGCCAGCAGCACGAGAGGGGCCCTAGAGACCCAGTACTTC.

In this sample, this clone turned up once. V usage is TRBV28 and J usage is TRBJ1-2; unclear D gene. The germline V gene encodes CDR1 MDHEN and CDR2 SYDVKM. The CDR3 is made up of 14 amino acids. V lost 5 bases and J 0 bases, leaving 10 bases between the germline ends. CDR3 amino acids: CASSGLQPNYGYTF. In nucleotides, the CDR3 is TGTGCCAGCAGTGGTCTACAGCCTAACTATGGCTACACCTTC.

The chain links TRBV15 to TRBJ2-7; maybe TRBD2 (6 bases). The CDR3 runs 14 residues. The germline gives CDR1 LNHNV, CDR2 YYDKDF (reference sequence). Deletions cut 3 bases from V and 2 bases from J, with 11 bases between. In DNA form, the CDR3 reads TGTGCCACCAGCAGTGGAGGGTTACCCTACGAGCAGTACTTC. Translated, it gives CATSSGGLPYEQYF.

The V and J genes are TRBV19 and TRBJ1-2, with 8 bases aligning to TRBD1. J was trimmed by 7 bases and V by 7 bases; bases with no gene match: 11. The CDR3 consists of 14 residues. From germline, CDR1 is LNHDA and CDR2 SQIVND (reference sequence). CDR3 in amino acids: CASITTGVQSGYTF. DNA of the CDR3: TGTGCCAGTATTACGACAGGGGTACAGTCTGGCTACACCTTC.

The chain couples TRBV2 to TRBJ2-7, with D tentatively TRBD1 (5 bases). The V and J ends lost 7 bases and 7 bases respectively, with 14 bases between them. Germline V gene sequence: CDR1 SNHLY, CDR2 FYNNEI. CDR3 size: 12 residues. CDR3 in amino acids: CASTQGAREQYF. The CDR3 nucleotides read TGTGCCAGCACCCAAGGGGCAAGAGAGCAGTACTTC.

Note on this clone: This sample includes further DNA sequences coding for the same CDR3. This sequence joins TRBV7-9 and TRBJ1-1; D unresolved. This CDR3 is 11 amino acids long. Germline V lookup: CDR1 SEHNR, CDR2 FQNEAQ (reference sequence). The ends were cut back, 5 bases at V and 5 bases at J, with 6 bases in the middle. The chain's CDR3 is CASSLWTEAFF. The DNA of the CDR3 is TGTGCCAGCAGCCTATGGACTGAAGCTTTCTTT.

The chain links TRBV6-5 to TRBJ1-1, with 9 nucleotides matching TRBD1. The CDR3 is 15 amino acids. The ends lost 8 bases at V and 4 bases at J; junction bases unmatched: 11. Germline V CDR1 and CDR2: MNHEY, SVGAGI. CDR3 in DNA: TGTGCCAGCGGATCGCCCCGGGACAGGGCCACTGAAGCTTTCTTT. Encoded protein: CASGSPRDRATEAFF.

The chain uses TRBV4-2 and TRBJ1-6; 11 bases line up with TRBD1. The CDR3 is made up of 16 amino acids. V shed 0 bases, J shed 10 bases, and the junction held 5 bases outside the gene matches. Germline V gene sequence: CDR1 LGHNA, CDR2 YNFKEQ. This CDR3 reads CASSQDGDRGDSPLHF. The CDR3 nucleotides are TGTGCCAGCAGCCAAGATGGGGACAGGGGGGACTCACCCCTCCACTTT.

V gene TRBV6-1 combines with J gene TRBJ2-5; D is unresolved. Germline-derived CDR1 and CDR2 are MNHNS and SASEGT. Trimming shortened V by 8 bases and J by 4 bases, and 17 bases separated the two germline ends. The CDR3 loop spans 14 amino acids. CDR3 residues: CASRPQFLGETQYF. CDR3 coding DNA: TGTGCCAGCCGACCACAGTTTCTCGGAGAGACCCAGTACTTC.

The chain has TRBV2 and TRBJ2-5; weak D call: TRBD2 (6 bases). The germline V gene has CDR1 SNHLY and CDR2 FYNNEI. V was cut by 8 bases and J by 2 bases, with 12 bases left in between. This CDR3 is built from 13 residues. The CDR3 DNA sequence: TGTGCCAGCGTGGTGAGCGGGCAAGAGACCCAGTACTTC. It translates to CASVVSGQETQYF.

The V call is TRBV7-9, the J call TRBJ1-3; possible D gene TRBD1, 6 bases. This CDR3 comprises 15 residues. Trimming removed 5 bases from V and 0 bases from J, with 11 bases in between. In germline, CDR1 is SEHNR, CDR2 FQNEAQ (reference sequence). CDR3 coding DNA: TGTGCCAGCAGCCGACAGGACTCCTCTGGAAACACCATATATTTT. Translated, it gives CASSRQDSSGNTIYF. Full variable domain (remainder filled in from reference TRBV7-9 and TRBJ1-3): DTGVSQNPRHKITKRGQNVTFRCDPISEHNRLYWYRQTLGQGPEFLTYFQNEAQLEKSRLLSDRFSAERPKGSFSTLEIQRTEQGDSAMYLCASSRQDSSGNTIYFGEGSWLTVV.

This clone was detected only a few times. Other DNA sequences in the sample encode the same CDR3. The chain uses TRBV5-1 and TRBJ1-2; 10 bases line up with TRBD1. J was trimmed by 2 bases and V by 3 bases; bases with no gene match: 1. The CDR3 is 14 amino acids. In germline, CDR1 is SGHRS, CDR2 YFSETQ. This CDR3 reads CASSSGQGNYGYTF. The CDR3 nucleotides read TGCGCCAGCAGCTCGGGACAGGGGAACTATGGCTACACCTTC.

V and J are TRBV19 and TRBJ1-5; 9 bases are shared with TRBD1. V lost 3 bases and J lost 2; bases outside the gene matches: 5. The CDR3 length is 16 residues. In germline, CDR1 is LNHDA, CDR2 SQIVND (reference sequence). The CDR3 sequence is CASSMEDRGRNQPQHF. The DNA of the CDR3 is TGTGCCAGTAGTATGGAGGACAGGGGACGCAATCAGCCCCAGCATTTT.

This clone was counted a single time. The J gene is TRBJ1-5, the V gene TRBV6-1; D perhaps matches TRBD1 (5 bases). From germline, CDR1 is MNHNS and CDR2 SASEGT. Trimming stripped 8 bases from V and 4 bases from J, with 15 bases between. CDR3 length: 14 amino acids. CDR3 region: CASGLQAGNQPQHF. The CDR3 region has the DNA TGTGCCAGCGGATTACAGGCTGGGAATCAGCCCCAGCATTTT.

This clone was observed once. The V call is TRBV5-1, the J call TRBJ2-1; D is uncertain. Trimming took off 3 bases at V and 4 bases at J, with 23 bases between the two ends. The germline V gene has CDR1 SGHRS and CDR2 YFSETQ. The CDR3 runs to 18 residues. CDR3 nucleotides: TGCGCCAGCAGCTCAGATCTTAGGATCCCCCCTATTTACAATGAGCAGTTCTTC. Its translation is CASSSDLRIPPIYNEQFF.

The chain uses TRBV19 and TRBJ2-1, with D unclear. Germline loops: CDR1 LNHDA, CDR2 SQIVND (reference sequence). V dropped 7 bases and J dropped 0 bases, with 7 bases sitting between them. This CDR3 contains 13 residues. This CDR3 is CASTSVSYNEQFF. As DNA, the CDR3 is TGTGCCAGTACCTCAGTCTCCTACAATGAGCAGTTCTTC.

V is TRBV9 and J is TRBJ1-5, with D unresolved. Trimming pared 0 bases from V and 0 bases from J, leaving 10 bases between. Germline V gene data show CDR1 as SGDLS and CDR2 as YYNGEE. CDR3 length: 16 amino acids. The CDR3: CASSVVMGSSNQPQHF. CDR3 nucleotides: TGTGCCAGCAGCGTAGTAATGGGGAGTAGCAATCAGCCCCAGCATTTT.

The chain has TRBV15 and TRBJ2-5, with TRBD2 matching 14 bases. Germline V gene lookup returns CDR1 LNHNV and CDR2 YYDKDF (reference sequence). The trim removed 2 bases at V and 1 base at J, leaving 9 bases unmatched. The CDR3 is made up of 19 amino acids. CDR3 amino acids: CATSRRRTSGGKSQETQYF. For the CDR3, the DNA is TGTGCCACCAGCAGACGCCGGACTAGCGGGGGGAAGTCCCAAGAGACCCAGTACTTC.

This clone has just one count. V and J are TRBV5-1 and TRBJ2-5; D possibly corresponds to TRBD1 (6 bases). CDR1 and CDR2 (germline): SGHRS, YFSETQ. The CDR3 loop spans 14 amino acids. V was trimmed by 2 bases and J by 1 base, leaving 9 bases between them. The CDR3 loop reads CASSFGQSQETQYF. Written as DNA, the CDR3 is TGCGCCAGCAGCTTTGGACAGTCCCAAGAGACCCAGTACTTC.

The chain uses TRBV11-2 and TRBJ1-1; D is unclear. Germline V gene sequence: CDR1 SGHAT, CDR2 FQNNGV. This CDR3 comprises 12 residues. Trimming took off 3 bases at V and 6 bases at J, with 8 bases between the two ends. This CDR3 is CASSLRFAEAFF. DNA of the CDR3: TGTGCCAGCAGCTTGAGGTTCGCTGAAGCTTTCTTT.

This clone was detected a few times. This chain links TRBV2 with TRBJ2-4; D perhaps matches TRBD2 (5 bases). Per the germline V gene, CDR1 is SNHLY and CDR2 is FYNNEI. With 4 bases removed from V and 6 bases from J, the gap between germline ends came to 13 bases. This CDR3 is built from 14 residues. CDR3 sequence (DNA): TGTGCCAGCAGTGCAGATGGGAGATCAAACATTCAGTACTTC. Translated: CASSADGRSNIQYF. Filled out from reference TRBV2 and TRBJ2-4, the complete variable domain reads EPEVTQTPSHQVTQMGQEVILRCVPISNHLYFYWYRQILGQKVEFLVSFYNNEISEKSEIFDDQFSVERPDGSNFTLKIRSTKLEDSAMYFCASSADGRSNIQYFGAGTRLSVL.

CDR3 coding DNA: TGTGCCAGCAGCCAACAGGAGGGGAATGAGCAGTTCTTC. Protein product: CASSQQEGNEQFF. V is TRBV7-2 and J is TRBJ2-1; D is possibly TRBD2 (6 bases). Trimming removed 5 bases from V and 7 bases from J, with 12 bases in between. The CDR3 spans 13 residues. Germline loops: CDR1 SGHTA, CDR2 FQGNSA.

This clone appeared a single time. The chain has TRBV19 and TRBJ1-2; D call uncertain. The CDR3 loop spans 13 amino acids. The ends were cut back, 7 bases at V and 4 bases at J, with 13 bases in the middle. CDR1 and CDR2 (germline): LNHDA, SQIVND (reference sequence). The CDR3 spells CASTPEAGYGYTF. The CDR3 nucleotides are TGTGCCAGTACCCCTGAGGCCGGCTATGGCTACACCTTC.

Regarding this clone: Other DNA sequences in the same sample also yield this CDR3. The chain links TRBV27 to TRBJ1-5; TRBD1 matches at 7 bases. The CDR3 length is 14 residues. CDR1 and CDR2 from the germline V gene are MNHEY and SMNVEV (reference sequence). V gave up 5 bases and J gave up 4 bases; unmatched junction bases: 5. The DNA for the CDR3 is TGTGCCAGCAGTCCCGGACAGGATAATCAGCCCCAGCATTTT. Amino acid sequence: CASSPGQDNQPQHF.

Comment on this clone: Other DNA sequences within the sample encode an identical CDR3. J is TRBJ1-5 and V is TRBV5-1; TRBD1 might be the D (5 bases). V lost 0 bases and J 2 bases, leaving 12 bases between the germline ends. The CDR3 has 16 residues. Germline V gene lookup returns CDR1 SGHRS and CDR2 YFSETQ. CDR3 loop: CASSLEGAGGNQPQHF. The DNA of the CDR3 is TGCGCCAGCAGCTTGGAAGGGGCTGGGGGCAATCAGCCCCAGCATTTT.